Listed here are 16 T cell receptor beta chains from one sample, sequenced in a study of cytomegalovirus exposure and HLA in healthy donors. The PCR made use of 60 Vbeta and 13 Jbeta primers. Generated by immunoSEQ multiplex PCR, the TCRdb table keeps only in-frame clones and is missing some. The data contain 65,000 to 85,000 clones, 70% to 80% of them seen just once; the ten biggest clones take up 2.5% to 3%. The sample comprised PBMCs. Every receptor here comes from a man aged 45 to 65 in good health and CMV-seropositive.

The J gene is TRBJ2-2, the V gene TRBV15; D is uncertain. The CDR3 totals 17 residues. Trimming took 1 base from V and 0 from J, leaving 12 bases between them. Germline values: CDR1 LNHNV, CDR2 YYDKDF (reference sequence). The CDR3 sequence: CATSRAAVYSNTGELFF. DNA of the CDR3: TGTGCCACCAGCAGAGCCGCGGTCTATTCGAACACCGGGGAGCTGTTTTTT.

CDR3 amino acids: CASSYERDRAGELFF. CDR3 bases: TGCGCCAGCAGCTATGAGCGGGATAGAGCCGGGGAGCTGTTTTTT. The gene calls are TRBV5-1 and TRBJ2-2, with TRBD2 identical over 7 bases. V lost 3 bases and J lost 6; bases outside the gene matches: 8. This CDR3 has 15 residues. Germline values: CDR1 SGHRS, CDR2 YFSETQ.

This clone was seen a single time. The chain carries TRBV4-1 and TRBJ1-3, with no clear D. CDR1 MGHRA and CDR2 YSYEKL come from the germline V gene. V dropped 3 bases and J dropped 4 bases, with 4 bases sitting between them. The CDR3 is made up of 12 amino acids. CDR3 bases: TGCGCCAGCAGCCAGGCAGGAAACACCATATATTTT. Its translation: CASSQAGNTIYF.

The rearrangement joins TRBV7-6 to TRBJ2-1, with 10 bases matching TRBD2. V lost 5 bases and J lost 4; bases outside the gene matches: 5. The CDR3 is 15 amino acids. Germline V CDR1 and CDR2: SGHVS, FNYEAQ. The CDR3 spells CASSNPSGSYNEQFF. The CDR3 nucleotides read TGTGCCAGCAGCAACCCTAGCGGGAGTTACAATGAGCAGTTCTTC. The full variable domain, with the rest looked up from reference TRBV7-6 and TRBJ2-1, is GAGVSQSPRYKVTKRGQDVALRCDPISGHVSLYWYRQALGQGPEFLTYFNYEAQQDKSGLPNDRFSAERPEGSISTLTIQRTEQRDSAMYRCASSNPSGSYNEQFFGPGTRLTVL.

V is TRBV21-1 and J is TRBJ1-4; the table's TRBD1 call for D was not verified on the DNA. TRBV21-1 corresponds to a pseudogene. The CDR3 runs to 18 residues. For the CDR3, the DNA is TGTGCCAGCAGCAAAGAGGGGCAGGGGCTGGGAACTAATGAAAAACTGTTTTTT. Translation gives CASSKEGQGLGTNEKLFF.

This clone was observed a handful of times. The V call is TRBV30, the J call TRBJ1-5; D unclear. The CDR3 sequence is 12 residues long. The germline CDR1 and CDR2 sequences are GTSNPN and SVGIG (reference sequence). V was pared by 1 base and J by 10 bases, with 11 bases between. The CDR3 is CAWSAPGRPQHF. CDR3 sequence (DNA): TGTGCCTGGAGTGCACCCGGTCGACCCCAGCATTTT.

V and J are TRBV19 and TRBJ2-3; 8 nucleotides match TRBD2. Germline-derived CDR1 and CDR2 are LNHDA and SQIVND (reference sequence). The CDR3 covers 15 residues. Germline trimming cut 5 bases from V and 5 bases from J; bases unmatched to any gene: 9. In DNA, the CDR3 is TGTGCCAGTAGTGGGGAGCGGGAGTCGGGAGATACGCAGTATTTT. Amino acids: CASSGERESGDTQYF.

Written as DNA, the CDR3 is TGTGCCAGCAGCTTCGGACTTGGATACAATGAGCAGTTCTTC. Amino acid sequence: CASSFGLGYNEQFF. This chain connects TRBV7-3 to TRBJ2-1, with a tentative D call TRBD2 (5 bases). The length of the CDR3 is 14 residues. V lost 3 bases and J 4 bases, leaving 10 bases between the germline ends. Germline CDR1 and CDR2: SGHTA and FQGTGA.

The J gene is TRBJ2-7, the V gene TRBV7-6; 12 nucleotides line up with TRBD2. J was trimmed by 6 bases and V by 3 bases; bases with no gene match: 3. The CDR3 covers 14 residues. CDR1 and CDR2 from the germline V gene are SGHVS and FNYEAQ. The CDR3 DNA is TGTGCCAGCAGCTTTACTAGCGGGAGGCGCGAGCAGTACTTC. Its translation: CASSFTSGRREQYF.

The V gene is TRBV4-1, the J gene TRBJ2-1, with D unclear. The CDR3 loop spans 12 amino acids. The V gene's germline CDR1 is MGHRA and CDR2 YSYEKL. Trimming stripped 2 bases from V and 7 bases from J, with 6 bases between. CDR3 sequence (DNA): TGCGCCAGCAGCCAATACTCGAATGAGCAGTTCTTC. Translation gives CASSQYSNEQFF.

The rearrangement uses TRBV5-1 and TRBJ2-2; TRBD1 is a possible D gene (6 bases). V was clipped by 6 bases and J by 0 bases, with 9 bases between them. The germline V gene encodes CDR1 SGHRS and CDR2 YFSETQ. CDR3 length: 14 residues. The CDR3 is CASKGGTNTGELFF. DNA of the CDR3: TGCGCCAGCAAAGGGGGTACGAACACCGGGGAGCTGTTTTTT.

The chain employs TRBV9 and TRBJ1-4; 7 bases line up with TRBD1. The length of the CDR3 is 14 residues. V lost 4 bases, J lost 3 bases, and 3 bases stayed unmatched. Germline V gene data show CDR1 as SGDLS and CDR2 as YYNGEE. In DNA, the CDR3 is TGTGCCAGCAGCCCCGGGACAGCTAATGAAAAACTGTTTTTT. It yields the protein CASSPGTANEKLFF.

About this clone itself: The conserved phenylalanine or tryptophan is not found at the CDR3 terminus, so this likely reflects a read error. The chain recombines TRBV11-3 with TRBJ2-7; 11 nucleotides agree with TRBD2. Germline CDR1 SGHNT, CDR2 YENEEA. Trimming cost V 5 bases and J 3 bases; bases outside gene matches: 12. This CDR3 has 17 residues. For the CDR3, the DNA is TGTGCCAGCAGCGACCCGGGACTAGCGGAAATACACTACGAGCAGTACCTC. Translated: CASSDPGLAEIHYEQYL.

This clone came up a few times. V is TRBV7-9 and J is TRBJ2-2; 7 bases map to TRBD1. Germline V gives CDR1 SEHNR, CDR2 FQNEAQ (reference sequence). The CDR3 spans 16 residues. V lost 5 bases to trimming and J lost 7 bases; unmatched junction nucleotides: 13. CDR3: CASSPSKTGKHGELFF. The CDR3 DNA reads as TGTGCCAGCAGCCCATCGAAGACAGGGAAGCACGGGGAGCTGTTTTTT.

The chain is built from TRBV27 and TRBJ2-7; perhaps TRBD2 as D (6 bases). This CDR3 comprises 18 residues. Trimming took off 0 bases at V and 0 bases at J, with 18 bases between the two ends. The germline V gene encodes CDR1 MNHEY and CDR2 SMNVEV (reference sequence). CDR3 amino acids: CASSLSRTSGLSSYEQYF. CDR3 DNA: TGTGCCAGCAGTTTATCTAGGACAAGCGGGTTAAGCTCCTACGAGCAGTACTTC.

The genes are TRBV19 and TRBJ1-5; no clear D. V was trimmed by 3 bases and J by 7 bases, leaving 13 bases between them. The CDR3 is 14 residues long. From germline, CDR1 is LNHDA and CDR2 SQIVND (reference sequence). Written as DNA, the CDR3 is TGTGCCAGTAGTATCCAATCCATCCAGCAGCCCCAGCATTTT. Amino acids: CASSIQSIQQPQHF.